Listed below are T cell receptor beta chains from one sample, sequenced in a study of molecular identifiers for immune sequencing clone quantification. TCRdb re-analysed the PCR reads in MiXCR, keeping a single row per CDR3 protein. The table records around 480,000 distinct CDR3 sequences, about 26% of them present only once. The sample was naive CD8+ T cells from blood, with Jurkat cell RNA spiked in. Receptors originate from a human donor in good health. Some libraries in this study had Jurkat cell RNA spiked in. The CDR3 runs from the conserved cysteine through the conserved F or W. The D gene is left open where the match is weak. Where a row states a size, it is once, few, many or the class of an expanded clone; other rows omit it.

d_gene	v_gene	abundance	j_gene	CDR3nt	CDR3aa
NA	TRBV28	many	TRBJ1-5	TGTGCCAGCAGTTGGGCCATTACCCCCTATCAGCCCCAGCATTTT	CASSWAITPYQPQHF
NA	TRBV12-3/TRBV12-4	NA	TRBJ1-1	TGTGCCAGCAGTCCCCTCGTGAACACTGAAGCTTTCTTT	CASSPLVNTEAFF
NA	TRBV27	NA	TRBJ2-7	TGTGCCAGCTCCCCTATTGGCGCGACCTACGAGCAGTACTTC	CASSPIGATYEQYF
NA	TRBV7-9	NA	TRBJ1-1	TGTGCCAGCAGCCTCTTCGGGAACACTGAAGCTTTCTTT	CASSLFGNTEAFF
TRBD1	TRBV27	few	TRBJ2-6	TGTGCCAGCACCCGGACAGGGGAATACTCTGGGGCCAACGTCCTGACTTTC	CASTRTGEYSGANVLTF
NA	TRBV3-2	few	TRBJ2-2	TGTGCCAGCAGCCAACGGTTTCCGTACACCGGGGAGCCGTTTTTT	CASSQRFPYTGEPFF
NA	TRBV7-9	NA	TRBJ2-5	TGTGCCAGCAGCTTAGCGGGATGGGAGACCCTGTACTTC	CASSLAGWETLYF
NA	TRBV19	NA	TRBJ2-7	TGTGCCAGTAGTATCCGGCAGACCTCCTACGAGCAGTACTTC	CASSIRQTSYEQYF
NA	TRBV11-2	few	TRBJ1-1	TGTGCCAGCAGCTTATGGTCGGGGACGAACACTGAAGCTTTCTTT	CASSLWSGTNTEAFF
TRBD2	TRBV6-5	many	TRBJ2-3	TGTGCCAGCAGTTACTATACTAGCGGAAACAGCCCAGATACGCAGTATTTT	CASSYYTSGNSPDTQYF
TRBD2	TRBV27	NA	TRBJ2-1	TGTGCCAGCAGTCTGAGCGGGAGTTTCGACAATGAGCAGTTCTTC	CASSLSGSFDNEQFF
TRBD1	TRBV20-1	many	TRBJ1-1	TGCAGTGCTAGCTCGACAGGGTTTGGTTGGGAGGGAGCTTTCTTT	CSASSTGFGWEGAFF
NA	TRBV28	NA	TRBJ1-5	TGTGCCAGCAGCACACCAGAACTCCGGGACCGACACGGGGCGTACCAGCCCCAGCATTTT	CASSTPELRDRHGAYQPQHF
NA	TRBV7-9	few	TRBJ1-4	TGTGCCAGCAGTTTTCCGGTCGGGATGGCGGAGGAAAAACTGTTTTTT	CASSFPVGMAEEKLFF
TRBD1	TRBV7-9	many	TRBJ1-1	TGTGCCAGCAGCCCCGGGACAGGAGATGAAGCTTTCTTT	CASSPGTGDEAFF
TRBD1	TRBV13	many	TRBJ2-3	TGTGCCAGCAGCTCGTTGACAGGGGATCCAGATACGCAGTATTTT	CASSSLTGDPDTQYF
NA	TRBV7-6	many	TRBJ1-3	TGTGCCAGCAGCTTAACAGGGACGGGAGGCACCATATATTTT	CASSLTGTGGTIYF
TRBD2	TRBV9	NA	TRBJ2-1	TGTGCCAGCAGCGATGGGGGACTAGGTCGGGATGAGCAGTTCTTC	CASSDGGLGRDEQFF